These 30 T cell receptor beta chains share one sample of origin, sequenced in a study of long-term antiretroviral therapy in people with HIV. The assay, immunoSEQ v3.0, was run at survey level. The method was immunoSEQ multiplex PCR; TCRdb's version includes in-frame clones alone and lacks a portion of them. The sample includes about 15,000 clones, roughly 88% of them seen just once. The input for sequencing was unsorted PBMCs, taken 2.3 years before starting antiretroviral therapy. The receptors originated from a woman aged 25 to 39 with HIV.

The chain employs TRBV6-4 and TRBJ2-4, with a tentative D call TRBD1 (6 bases). The CDR3 is 19 amino acids. CDR1 and CDR2 (germline): MRHNA, SNTAGT. Trimming stripped 8 bases from V and 0 bases from J, with 26 bases between. CDR3 residues: CASGCQLGDIPRAKNIQYF. As DNA, the CDR3 is TGTGCCAGCGGATGCCAATTGGGGGACATTCCCCGAGCCAAAAACATTCAGTACTTC.

V gene TRBV5-1 combines with J gene TRBJ1-2; D might be TRBD1 (6 bases). Germline V gives CDR1 SGHRS, CDR2 YFSETQ. V was pared by 4 bases and J by 7 bases, with 17 bases between. This CDR3 has 14 amino acids. Here the CDR3 reads CASSQDWGGIGYTF. CDR3 DNA sequence: TGCGCCAGCAGCCAAGATTGGGGGGGCATTGGCTACACCTTC.

The chain couples TRBV4-2 to TRBJ2-3; D gene unclear. This CDR3 spans 13 amino acids. Germline V gene data show CDR1 as LGHNA and CDR2 as YNFKEQ. V was cut by 6 bases and J by 4 bases, with 11 bases left in between. Here the CDR3 DNA reads TGTGCCAGCAGACTTCGAGGCGCAGATACGCAGTATTTT. It encodes CASRLRGADTQYF.

The chain recombines TRBV6-5 with TRBJ1-6; the D is unclear. V lost 5 bases and J 11 bases, leaving 13 bases between the germline ends. The CDR3 loop spans 13 amino acids. Germline-derived CDR1 and CDR2 are MNHEY and SVGAGI. This CDR3 is CASSTDLGTPLHF. The CDR3 DNA reads as TGTGCCAGCAGTACGGACCTGGGGACACCCCTCCACTTT.

This sequence joins TRBV19 and TRBJ2-1, with TRBD2 matching over 10 bases. The V and J ends lost 8 bases and 7 bases, in that order; junction bases with no gene match: 8. Germline V gives CDR1 LNHDA, CDR2 SQIVND (reference sequence). CDR3 length: 14 residues. CDR3 coding DNA: TGTGCCAGTTCTAAGCGGGGGGGGCTTAATGAGCAGTTCTTC. This sequence encodes CASSKRGGLNEQFF.

The DNA for the CDR3 is TGCGCCAGCAGTCAATCGATATATGACAGGAACACCGGGGAGCTGTTTTTT. It is translated as CASSQSIYDRNTGELFF. The chain links TRBV23-1 to TRBJ2-2, with D tentatively TRBD1 (5 bases). TRBV23-1 is designated an ORF whose function remains uncertain. V was pared by 0 bases and J by 1 base, with 12 bases between. The CDR3 spans 17 residues.

The V gene is TRBV5-1, the J gene TRBJ1-2; D is possibly TRBD1 (6 bases). Germline loops: CDR1 SGHRS, CDR2 YFSETQ. The CDR3 consists of 17 residues. Trimming left V 0 bases short and J 4 bases short, with 19 bases between. The CDR3 sequence: CASSLEGAETGPYGYTF. The CDR3 nucleotides read TGCGCCAGCAGCTTGGAAGGGGCCGAGACAGGACCCTATGGCTACACCTTC. Using reference TRBV5-1 and TRBJ1-2 for the parts outside the CDR3, the full variable domain is KAGVTQTPRYLIKTRGQQVTLSCSPISGHRSVSWYQQTPGQGLQFLFEYFSETQRNKGNFPGRFSGRQFSNSRSEMNVSTLELGDSALYLCASSLEGAETGPYGYTFGSGTRLTVV.

The rearrangement joins TRBV6-5 to TRBJ1-2, with a weak D call TRBD1 (6 bases). Germline V lookup: CDR1 MNHEY, CDR2 SVGAGI. V gave up 4 bases and J gave up 2 bases, with 14 bases separating them. There are 15 residues in the CDR3. CDR3 in amino acids: CASSSGWTANYGYTF. The CDR3 DNA reads TGTGCCAGCAGTTCTGGCTGGACAGCCAACTATGGCTACACCTTC.

This sequence joins TRBV13 and TRBJ2-7; TRBD1 aligns across 9 bases. The germline CDR1 and CDR2 sequences are PRHDT and FYEKMQ (reference sequence). With V trimmed by 1 base and J by 4 bases, 14 bases remained unmatched. The CDR3 sequence is 18 residues long. The CDR3 DNA follows: TGTGCCAGCAGCTTAGCAGAAAACAGGGGGCCGGGGGGATACGAGCAGTACTTC. It specifies CASSLAENRGPGGYEQYF.

The genes are TRBV2 and TRBJ1-1, with 10 bases aligning to TRBD1. Germline CDR1 and CDR2: SNHLY and FYNNEI. V lost 8 bases to trimming and J lost 3 bases; unmatched junction nucleotides: 3. The CDR3 runs 13 residues. The CDR3 DNA is TGTGCCAGCGCGGGACAGGGGTACACTGAAGCTTTCTTT. Its translation: CASAGQGYTEAFF.

The chain uses TRBV7-2 and TRBJ1-1; D gene uncertain. V lost 5 bases to trimming and J lost 0 bases, with 13 bases between them. This CDR3 contains 15 residues. CDR1 is SGHTA and CDR2 is FQGNSA in the germline V gene. This CDR3 reads CASSKRTGMNTEAFF. In DNA form, the CDR3 reads TGTGCCAGCAGCAAAAGGACCGGGATGAACACTGAAGCTTTCTTT.

This chain links TRBV4-3 with TRBJ2-3; D is perhaps TRBD1 (6 bases). Trimming shortened V by 1 base and J by 5 bases, and 16 bases separated the two germline ends. The CDR3 is 16 residues long. The germline gives CDR1 LGHNA, CDR2 YSLEER. This CDR3 reads CASSQVGNRVGDTQYF. CDR3 DNA: TGCGCCAGCAGCCAAGTAGGGAACAGGGTCGGAGATACGCAGTATTTT.

J is TRBJ1-2 and V is TRBV5-6; no definite D call. The V end lost 0 bases, the J end lost 7 bases, and 13 bases lay between the germline ends. The CDR3 has 14 amino acids. Germline lookup yields CDR1 SGHDT and CDR2 YYEEEE. CDR3 loop: CASSLGGRAFGYTF. The CDR3 region has the DNA TGTGCCAGCAGCTTGGGAGGGCGTGCCTTTGGCTACACCTTC.

The chain is built from TRBV6-5 and TRBJ1-1; D is ambiguous. The germline V gene encodes CDR1 MNHEY and CDR2 SVGAGI. The CDR3 totals 14 residues. V was shortened by 2 bases and J by 3 bases, with 10 bases between the two germline ends. The CDR3 is CASSYAVMDTEAFF. The DNA for the CDR3 is TGTGCCAGCAGTTACGCGGTAATGGACACTGAAGCTTTCTTT.

The rearrangement joins TRBV5-1 to TRBJ1-1; 7 nucleotides agree with TRBD1. With V trimmed by 3 bases and J by 1 base, 3 bases remained unmatched. The CDR3 is 14 residues long. Germline V CDR1 and CDR2: SGHRS, YFSETQ. The CDR3 region is CASSSGQPNTEAFF. CDR3 sequence (DNA): TGCGCCAGCAGCTCGGGACAGCCGAACACTGAAGCTTTCTTT. Combining the CDR3 with reference TRBV5-1 and TRBJ1-1 gives the whole variable domain KAGVTQTPRYLIKTRGQQVTLSCSPISGHRSVSWYQQTPGQGLQFLFEYFSETQRNKGNFPGRFSGRQFSNSRSEMNVSTLELGDSALYLCASSSGQPNTEAFFGQGTRLTVV.

The chain links TRBV5-4 to TRBJ1-1; a weak D match, TRBD1 (5 bases). V was cut by 3 bases and J by 7 bases, with 19 bases left in between. The CDR3 covers 15 residues. CDR1 SGHNT and CDR2 YYREEE come from the germline V gene (reference sequence). Written as DNA, the CDR3 is TGTGCCAGCAGCTCCCGAAACGGGGGAACTCTTGAAGCTTTCTTT. Residues: CASSSRNGGTLEAFF.

The chain employs TRBV9 and TRBJ1-6; a weak D match, TRBD1 (5 bases). This CDR3 spans 15 amino acids. Germline V gene sequence: CDR1 SGDLS, CDR2 YYNGEE. V was clipped by 4 bases and J by 7 bases, with 15 bases between them. The CDR3 DNA reads TGTGCCAGCAGCAAAACCGGGACGGCGAATTCACCCCTCCACTTT. Encoded protein: CASSKTGTANSPLHF.

The chain couples TRBV5-5 to TRBJ1-2; tentatively, D is TRBD1 (5 bases). This CDR3 is built from 15 residues. Trimming removed 0 bases at V and 1 base at J, with 10 bases between. Per the germline V gene, CDR1 is SGHKS and CDR2 is YYEKEE (reference sequence). In DNA form, the CDR3 reads TGTGCCAGCAGCTTGGGGCTACAGGATAACTATGGCTACACCTTC. As protein: CASSLGLQDNYGYTF.

The chain couples TRBV29-1 to TRBJ2-1, with 11 bases identical to TRBD2. The CDR3 totals 13 residues. Germline CDR1 is SQVTM and CDR2 is ANQGSEA. V was clipped by 4 bases and J by 8 bases; unmatched bases: 4. The DNA for the CDR3 is TGCAGCGTTGGTAGCGGGGGGGCCTATGAGCAGTTCTTC. This gives the protein CSVGSGGAYEQFF.

This chain links TRBV5-1 with TRBJ2-2; possibly TRBD1 for D (5 bases). The V end lost 5 bases, the J end lost 4 bases, and 18 bases lay between the germline ends. Germline loops: CDR1 SGHRS, CDR2 YFSETQ. The CDR3 length is 16 residues. The CDR3 reads CASSFQGNLGTGELFF. DNA of the CDR3: TGCGCCAGCAGTTTTCAGGGTAATCTGGGCACCGGGGAGCTGTTTTTT.

The chain is built from TRBV4-3 and TRBJ2-5; D is ambiguous. Germline CDR1 LGHNA, CDR2 YSLEER. The CDR3 consists of 13 residues. The V and J ends lost 1 base and 5 bases respectively, with 8 bases between them. The CDR3 coding sequence is TGCGCCAGCAGCCAAGTTAGATATGAGACCCAGTACTTC. This sequence encodes CASSQVRYETQYF.

V usage is TRBV30 and J usage is TRBJ2-7, with 8 bases aligning to TRBD1. V lost 4 bases and J lost 2; bases outside the gene matches: 7. Germline CDR1 reads GTSNPN; CDR2 reads SVGIG (reference sequence). This CDR3 has 14 residues. This CDR3 is CAWNSGQEAYEQYF. CDR3 nucleotides: TGTGCCTGGAACTCGGGACAGGAGGCCTACGAGCAGTACTTC.

This clone has just one count. This chain links TRBV7-9 with TRBJ2-5, with 9 bases matching TRBD2. The trim removed 1 base at V and 4 bases at J, leaving 7 bases unmatched. The CDR3 has 16 amino acids. Germline-derived CDR1 and CDR2 are SEHNR and FQNEAQ (reference sequence). CDR3 nucleotides: TGTGCCAGCAGCTTAGTGGGCTCGGGACTAGCAGAGACCCAGTACTTC. This codes for CASSLVGSGLAETQYF. Full variable domain (remainder filled in from reference TRBV7-9 and TRBJ2-5): DTGVSQNPRHKITKRGQNVTFRCDPISEHNRLYWYRQTLGQGPEFLTYFQNEAQLEKSRLLSDRFSAERPKGSFSTLEIQRTEQGDSAMYLCASSLVGSGLAETQYFGPGTRLLVL.

This rearrangement joins TRBV14 to TRBJ1-2, with 9 nucleotides matching TRBD1. The V gene end was trimmed by 4 bases and the J gene end by 8 bases; junction bases not matched to a gene: 11. CDR1 SGHDN and CDR2 FVKESK come from the germline V gene. The CDR3 length is 15 residues. The CDR3 protein is CASSPWTGAWLGYTF. The CDR3 DNA is TGTGCCAGCAGCCCTTGGACAGGGGCCTGGCTGGGCTACACCTTC.

The chain combines TRBV19 with TRBJ1-2; 9 bases align to TRBD1. Germline CDR1 LNHDA, CDR2 SQIVND (reference sequence). The junction had 4 bases not matched to a gene; V was cut back by 9 bases and J by 2 bases. CDR3 size: 13 residues. The chain's CDR3 is CASRDRENYGYTF. The CDR3 DNA reads TGTGCCAGCCGGGACAGGGAGAACTATGGCTACACCTTC.

This clone was seen only a few times. The J gene is TRBJ1-5, the V gene TRBV30; D remains ambiguous. Deletions cut 2 bases from V and 0 bases from J, with 5 bases between. Germline V gene sequence: CDR1 GTSNPN, CDR2 SVGIG (reference sequence). This CDR3 contains 13 residues. CDR3 amino acids: CAWSYSSNQPQHF. CDR3 coding DNA: TGTGCCTGGAGTTATTCTAGCAATCAGCCCCAGCATTTT.

The chain has TRBV30 and TRBJ2-3, with D perhaps TRBD1 (6 bases). Between the trimmed V and J ends, which lost 8 bases and 8 bases, there was a span of 17 bases. CDR1 and CDR2 (germline): GTSNPN, SVGIG (reference sequence). The CDR3 is 12 residues long. The CDR3 sequence is CALDSGWSTQYF. The CDR3 DNA follows: TGTGCCCTGGACAGTGGGTGGAGTACGCAGTATTTT.

The sample holds one count of this clone. This chain joins TRBV5-1 and TRBJ2-2; 11 nucleotides align to TRBD2. Germline V gene data show CDR1 as SGHRS and CDR2 as YFSETQ. This CDR3 region has 16 residues. With 2 bases clipped from V and 3 bases from J, the junction kept 3 bases outside the gene matches. The DNA of the CDR3 is TGCGCCAGCAGCTTACTAGCGGGGGACGACACCGGGGAGCTGTTTTTT. Its translation: CASSLLAGDDTGELFF.

This clone has only one observation. The CDR3 DNA is TGCGCCGCCCGGCGGATTCCTAGCACAGATACGCAGTATTTT. It codes for CAARRIPSTDTQYF. The J gene is TRBJ2-3, the V gene TRBV5-1; D ambiguous. Germline assignment: CDR1 SGHRS and CDR2 YFSETQ. The CDR3 extends over 14 amino acids. The ends were cut back, 10 bases at V and 0 bases at J, with 15 bases in the middle. The full variable domain, rest sourced from reference TRBV5-1 and TRBJ2-3, is KAGVTQTPRYLIKTRGQQVTLSCSPISGHRSVSWYQQTPGQGLQFLFEYFSETQRNKGNFPGRFSGRQFSNSRSEMNVSTLELGDSALYLCAARRIPSTDTQYFGPGTRLTVL.

The chain joins TRBV11-2 to TRBJ2-7, with D perhaps TRBD1 (5 bases). Germline V lookup: CDR1 SGHAT, CDR2 FQNNGV. This CDR3 has 15 amino acids. The V gene lost 1 base and the J gene lost 2 bases, with 12 bases spanning the gap. CDR3 residues: CASSLGSGPTYEQYF. As DNA, the CDR3 is TGTGCCAGCAGCTTAGGGTCAGGGCCTACCTACGAGCAGTACTTC.